This passage covers 2 T cell receptor beta chains from one sample sequenced in a study of shared clonotypes between healthy human individuals. The data were produced by immunoSEQ multiplex PCR, yet TCRdb's version contains in-frame clones alone and is incomplete. The sample lists some 2,500,000 clones, approximately 93% seen once, with roughly 0.39% in the top ten. Sequencing used naive CD4+ T cells from PBMCs. Subset of the sample: CD45RA+ positively selected. These receptors came from a man younger than 35 in good health. Some clones in this sample may be carry-over from other donors' samples.

This chain uses TRBV5-1 with TRBJ2-2; possibly TRBD2 for D (6 bases). The V gene lost 0 bases and the J gene lost 4 bases, with 16 bases spanning the gap. The germline V gene encodes CDR1 SGHRS and CDR2 YFSETQ. This CDR3 region has 17 residues. The CDR3 loop reads CASSLDPFGGITGELFF. For the CDR3, the DNA is TGCGCCAGCAGCTTGGATCCATTTGGCGGGATCACCGGGGAGCTGTTTTTT.

Of note for this clone: An end of the junction does not agree with germline; a read error may underlie this. The J gene is TRBJ1-1, the V gene TRBV28, with D unclear. CDR1 is MDHEN, CDR2 SYDVKM, per germline. The length of the CDR3 is 17 residues. In DNA form, the CDR3 reads TGTGCCAGCGAATCCCCTCCCGGGCGCCGTGGGAACGCTGAAGCTTTCTTT. Translation: CASESPPGRRGNAEAFF.